These 10 T cell receptor beta chains came from one sample sequenced in a study of response to subunit inactivated influenza vaccine. TCRdb itself ran the RT-PCR reads through MiXCR, one entry per CDR3 protein. The sample records approximately 250,000 distinct CDR3 sequences, 12% being singletons. The material was non-naive T cells sorted from PBMCs, obtained about 14 days before vaccination. The receptors shown here come from a man aged 50 to 60 who received an inactivated influenza vaccine.

The genes are TRBV29-1 and TRBJ1-2; 8 bases fit TRBD1. The CDR3 covers 13 residues. V lost 4 bases to trimming and J lost 4 bases; unmatched junction nucleotides: 5. Germline V lookup: CDR1 SQVTM, CDR2 ANQGSEA. The CDR3 protein is CSVGQGKGYGYTF. The CDR3 coding sequence is TGCAGCGTTGGACAGGGGAAGGGCTATGGCTACACCTTC.

This clonotype was recorded at least ten times. V usage is TRBV11-2 and J usage is TRBJ2-1, with D perhaps being TRBD1 or TRBD2 (5 bases each). CDR1 and CDR2 (germline): SGHAT, FQNNGV. Trimming stripped 3 bases from V and 7 bases from J, with 16 bases between. CDR3 length: 15 residues. CDR3 region: CASSFPGPITNEQFF. For the CDR3, the DNA is TGTGCCAGCAGCTTTCCGGGACCTATCACGAATGAGCAGTTCTTC. The entire variable domain, with the rest obtained from reference TRBV11-2 and TRBJ2-1, is as follows: EAGVAQSPRYKIIEKRQSVAFWCNPISGHATLYWYQQILGQGPKLLIQFQNNGVVDDSQLPKDRFSAERLKGVDSTLKIQPAKLEDSAVYLCASSFPGPITNEQFFGPGTRLTVL.

There are a few counts of this clonotype. The chain couples TRBV6-1 to TRBJ1-5; the D is unclear. Looked up from germline, CDR1 is MNHNS and CDR2 is SASEGT. CDR3 size: 16 residues. Trimming removed 7 bases at V and 2 bases at J, with 18 bases between. CDR3 nucleotides: TGTGCCAGCAACCTGTGGGGTTCCTGGGGCAATCAGCCCCAGCATTTT. Translating gives CASNLWGSWGNQPQHF.

The rearrangement uses TRBV6-1 and TRBJ1-6; 11 nucleotides match TRBD1. The CDR3 sequence is 15 residues long. In germline, CDR1 is MNHNS, CDR2 SASEGT. The V segment lost 7 bases and the J segment 8 bases; nucleotides outside the gene matches: 7. CDR3 sequence: CASTGTGGRDSPLHF. DNA for the CDR3: TGTGCCAGCACCGGGACAGGGGGACGGGATTCACCCCTCCACTTT.

This clonotype turned up a few times. The CDR3 here is CASSRLTGLPAGRTGELFF. Here the CDR3 DNA reads TGTGCCAGCAGCCGACTAACAGGATTACCGGCGGGAAGGACCGGGGAGCTGTTTTTT. The V and J genes are TRBV11-2 and TRBJ2-2; D is perhaps TRBD2 (6 bases). The CDR3 covers 19 residues. Trimming pared 5 bases from V and 5 bases from J, leaving 27 bases between. Germline V gives CDR1 SGHAT, CDR2 FQNNGV.

The chain uses TRBV7-9 and TRBJ2-5; D might be TRBD1 (5 bases). Germline assignment: CDR1 SEHNR and CDR2 FQNEAQ (reference sequence). The CDR3 covers 14 residues. Trimming removed 3 bases from V and 0 bases from J, with 8 bases in between. CDR3 amino acids: CASSFRVDQETQYF. CDR3 nucleotide sequence: TGTGCCAGCAGCTTCAGGGTAGACCAAGAGACCCAGTACTTC.

This clonotype turned up a few times. The chain joins TRBV5-6 to TRBJ1-2, with TRBD1 matching over 8 bases. V was pared by 2 bases and J by 3 bases, with 12 bases of the junction left unmatched. CDR1 is SGHDT and CDR2 is YYEEEE in the germline V gene. This CDR3 contains 17 residues. CDR3 DNA: TGTGCCAGCAGCTTACCGGGACAGGAGTACTTACACTATGGCTACACCTTC. It codes for CASSLPGQEYLHYGYTF. The full variable domain, rest sourced from reference TRBV5-6 and TRBJ1-2, is DAGVTQSPTHLIKTRGQQVTLRCSPKSGHDTVSWYQQALGQGPQFIFQYYEEEERQRGNFPDRFSGHQFPNYSSELNVNALLLGDSALYLCASSLPGQEYLHYGYTFGSGTRLTVV.

This clonotype turned up a few times. The CDR3 DNA is TGCGCCAGCAGCCAAGTGCGGGGGGATTGGGTGCAGTTCTTC. Translated: CASSQVRGDWVQFF. The chain has TRBV4-3 and TRBJ2-1, with 8 nucleotides matching TRBD2. CDR3 length: 14 residues. CDR1 is LGHNA and CDR2 is YSLEER in the germline V gene. J was trimmed by 12 bases and V by 1 base; bases with no gene match: 8.

This clonotype was found a few times. CDR3 in amino acids: CATSSGTSGRSGQFF. DNA of the CDR3: TGTGCCACCAGCTCCGGGACTAGCGGGAGGTCTGGGCAGTTCTTC. J is TRBJ2-1 and V is TRBV15; 15 positions match TRBD2. Germline V gene sequence: CDR1 LNHNV, CDR2 YYDKDF (reference sequence). This CDR3 is 15 amino acids long. V dropped 5 bases and J dropped 12; count of bases not matched to a gene: 8.

The V and J genes are TRBV12-3 or TRBV12-4 and TRBJ2-7, with 8 bases aligning to TRBD2. CDR3 length: 14 residues. The V and J ends lost 3 bases and 5 bases, in that order; junction bases with no gene match: 6. CDR3 loop: CASSLGLVIDEQYF. CDR3 coding DNA: TGTGCCAGCAGTTTGGGACTAGTGATCGACGAGCAGTACTTC.